Given below is one TCR beta chain in context. Its antigen is not known. The record originates from a study of beta chain features in type 1 diabetes. Germline V gene lookup returns CDR1 SGHNT and CDR2 YYREEE (reference sequence). V lost 4 bases to trimming and J lost 8 bases; unmatched junction nucleotides: 6. The CDR3 runs to 13 residues. Study-level results: A closer apparent resemblance between naive, central memory and Treg TCRB repertoires was seen in patients than in healthy donors.

TCRB transcripts that were expressed got sequenced, as all of the isolated RNA had been reverse transcribed. Clones were read by immunoSEQ multiplex PCR, and TCRdb kept only the in-frame ones, dropping some. The profile covers 250,000 to 400,000 clones, with around 15% appearing a single time and 6.7% taken by the ten largest. The chain uses TRBV5-4 and TRBJ1-2, with TRBD1 matching over 9 bases. The receptor was isolated from a man aged 25-40 years in good health. Sequencing was performed on central memory CD4+ T cells from blood. The CDR3 loop reads CASSGTGLSGYTF. Written as DNA, the CDR3 is TGTGCCAGCAGCGGGACAGGGCTAAGCGGCTACACCTTC.